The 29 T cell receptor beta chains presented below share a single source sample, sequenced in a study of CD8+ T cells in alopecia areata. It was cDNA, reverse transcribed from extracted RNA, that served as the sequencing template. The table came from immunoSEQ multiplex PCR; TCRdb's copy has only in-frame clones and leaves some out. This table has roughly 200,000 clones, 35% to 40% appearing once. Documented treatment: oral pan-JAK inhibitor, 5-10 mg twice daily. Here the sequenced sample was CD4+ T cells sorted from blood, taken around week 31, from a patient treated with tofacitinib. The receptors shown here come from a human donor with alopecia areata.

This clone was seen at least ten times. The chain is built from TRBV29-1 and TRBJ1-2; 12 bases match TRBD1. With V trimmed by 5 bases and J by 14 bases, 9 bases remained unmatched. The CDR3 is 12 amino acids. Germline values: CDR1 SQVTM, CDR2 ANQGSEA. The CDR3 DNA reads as TGCAGCGTTAATTACGGGACAGGGGGCCGAACCTTC. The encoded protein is CSVNYGTGGRTF.

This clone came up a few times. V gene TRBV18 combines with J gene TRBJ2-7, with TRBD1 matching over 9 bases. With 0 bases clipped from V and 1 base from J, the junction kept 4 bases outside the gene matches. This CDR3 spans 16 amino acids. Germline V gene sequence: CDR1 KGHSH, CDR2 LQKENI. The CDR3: CASSPPVGTGSYEQYF. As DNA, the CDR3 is TGTGCCAGCTCACCACCGGTGGGGACAGGGTCCTACGAGCAGTACTTC. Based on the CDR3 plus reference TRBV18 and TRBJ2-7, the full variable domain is NAGVMQNPRHLVRRRGQEARLRCSPMKGHSHVYWYRQLPEEGLKFMVYLQKENIIDESGMPKERFSAEFPKEGPSILRIQQVVRGDSAAYFCASSPPVGTGSYEQYFGPGTRLTVT.

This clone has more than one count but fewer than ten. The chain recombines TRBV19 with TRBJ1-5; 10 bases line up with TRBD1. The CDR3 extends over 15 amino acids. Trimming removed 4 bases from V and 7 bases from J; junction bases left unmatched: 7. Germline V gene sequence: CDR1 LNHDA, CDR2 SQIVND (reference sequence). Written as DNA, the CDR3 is TGTGCCAGTAGTAAAGGGACAGGGGCTGTCCAGCCCCAGCATTTT. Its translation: CASSKGTGAVQPQHF.

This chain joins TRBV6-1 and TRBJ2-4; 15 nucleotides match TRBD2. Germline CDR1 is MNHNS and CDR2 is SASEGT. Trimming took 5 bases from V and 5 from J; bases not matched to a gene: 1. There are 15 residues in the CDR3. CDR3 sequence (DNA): TGTGCCAGCAGTTGGACTAGCGGGAGGGAAAACATTCAGTACTTC. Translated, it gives CASSWTSGRENIQYF.

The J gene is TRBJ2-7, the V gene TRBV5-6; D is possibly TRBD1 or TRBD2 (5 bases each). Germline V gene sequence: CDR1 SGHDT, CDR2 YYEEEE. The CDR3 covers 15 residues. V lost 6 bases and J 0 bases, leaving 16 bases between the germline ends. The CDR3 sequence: CASTRVGTTSYEQYF. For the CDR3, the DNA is TGTGCCAGCACCAGGGTAGGGACGACCTCCTACGAGCAGTACTTC.

CDR3 in amino acids: CASSDGTSYEQYF. Written as DNA, the CDR3 is TGTGCCAGCAGTGACGGAACTTCCTACGAGCAGTACTTC. The rearrangement joins TRBV25-1 to TRBJ2-7; D is unclear. Looked up from germline, CDR1 is MGHDK and CDR2 is SYGVNS. V shed 3 bases and J shed 1 base, with 7 bases lying between them. The CDR3 consists of 13 residues.

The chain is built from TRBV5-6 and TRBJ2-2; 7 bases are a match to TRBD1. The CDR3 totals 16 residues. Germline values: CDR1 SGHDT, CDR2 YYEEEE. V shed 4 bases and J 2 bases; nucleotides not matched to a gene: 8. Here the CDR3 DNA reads TGTGCCAGCAGCCTGACGTGGACAGGCAACACCGGGGAGCTGTTTTTT. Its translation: CASSLTWTGNTGELFF.

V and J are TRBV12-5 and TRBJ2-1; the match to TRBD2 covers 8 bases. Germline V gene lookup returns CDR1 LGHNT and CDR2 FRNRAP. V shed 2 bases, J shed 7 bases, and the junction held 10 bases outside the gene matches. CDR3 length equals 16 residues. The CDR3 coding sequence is TGTGCTAGTGGTTTGTCCCTCCAGCCGGGAGGGAATGAGCAGTTCTTC. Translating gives CASGLSLQPGGNEQFF. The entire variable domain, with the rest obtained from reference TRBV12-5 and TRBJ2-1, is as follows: DARVTQTPRHKVTEMGQEVTMRCQPILGHNTVFWYRQTMMQGLELLAYFRNRAPLDDSGMPKDRFSAEMPDATLATLKIQPSEPRDSAVYFCASGLSLQPGGNEQFFGPGTRLTVL.

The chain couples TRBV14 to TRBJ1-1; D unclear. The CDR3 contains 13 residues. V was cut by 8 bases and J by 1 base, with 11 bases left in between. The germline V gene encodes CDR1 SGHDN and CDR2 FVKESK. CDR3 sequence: CASAGWSNTEAFF. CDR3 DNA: TGTGCCAGCGCTGGCTGGTCGAACACTGAAGCTTTCTTT. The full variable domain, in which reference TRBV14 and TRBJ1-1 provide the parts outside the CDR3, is EAGVTQFPSHSVIEKGQTVTLRCDPISGHDNLYWYRRVMGKEIKFLLHFVKESKQDESGMPNNRFLAERTGGTYSTLKVQPAELEDSGVYFCASAGWSNTEAFFGQGTRLTVV.

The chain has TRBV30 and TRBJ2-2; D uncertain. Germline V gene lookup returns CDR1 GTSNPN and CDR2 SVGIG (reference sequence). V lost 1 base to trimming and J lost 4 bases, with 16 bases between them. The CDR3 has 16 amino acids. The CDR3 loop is CAWSAPSGYLTGELFF. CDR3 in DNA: TGTGCCTGGAGTGCCCCCTCAGGTTACCTCACCGGGGAGCTGTTTTTT. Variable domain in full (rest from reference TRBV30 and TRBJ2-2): SQTIHQWPATLVQPVGSPLSLECTVEGTSNPNLYWYRQAAGRGLQLLFYSVGIGQISSEVPQNLSASRPQDRQFILSSKKLLLSDSGFYLCAWSAPSGYLTGELFFGEGSRLTVL.

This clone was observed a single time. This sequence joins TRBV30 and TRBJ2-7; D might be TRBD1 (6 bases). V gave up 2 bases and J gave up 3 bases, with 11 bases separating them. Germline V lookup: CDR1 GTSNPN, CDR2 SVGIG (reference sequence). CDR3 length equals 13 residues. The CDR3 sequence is CAWSNRAIYEQYF. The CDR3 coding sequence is TGTGCCTGGAGTAACAGGGCAATCTACGAGCAGTACTTC.

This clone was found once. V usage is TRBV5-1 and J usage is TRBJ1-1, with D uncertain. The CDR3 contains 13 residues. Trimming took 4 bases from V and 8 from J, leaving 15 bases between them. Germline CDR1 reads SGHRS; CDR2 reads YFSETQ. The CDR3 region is CASSPGGTGEAFF. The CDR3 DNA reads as TGCGCCAGCAGCCCCGGCGGTACGGGCGAAGCTTTCTTT.

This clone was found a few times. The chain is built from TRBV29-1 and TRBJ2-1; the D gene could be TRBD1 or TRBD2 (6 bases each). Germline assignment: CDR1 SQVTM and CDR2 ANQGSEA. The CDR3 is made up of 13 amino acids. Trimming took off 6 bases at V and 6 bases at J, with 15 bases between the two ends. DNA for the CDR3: TGCAGCGTGAGGGGGGCCCTGATCAATGAGCAGTTCTTC. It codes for CSVRGALINEQFF.

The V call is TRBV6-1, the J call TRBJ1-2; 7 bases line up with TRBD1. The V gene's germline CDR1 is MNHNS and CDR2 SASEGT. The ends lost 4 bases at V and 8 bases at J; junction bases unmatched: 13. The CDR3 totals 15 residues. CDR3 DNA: TGTGCCAGCAGTGGATACGGGGAGGGGGCTAACGGCTACACCTTC. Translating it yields CASSGYGEGANGYTF.

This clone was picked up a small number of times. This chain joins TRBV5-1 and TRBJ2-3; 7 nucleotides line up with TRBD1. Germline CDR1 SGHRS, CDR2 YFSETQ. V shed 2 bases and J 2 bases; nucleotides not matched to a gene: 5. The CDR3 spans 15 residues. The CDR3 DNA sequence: TGCGCCAGCAGCTTCTCGGACAGGTTCACAGATACGCAGTATTTT. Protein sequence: CASSFSDRFTDTQYF.

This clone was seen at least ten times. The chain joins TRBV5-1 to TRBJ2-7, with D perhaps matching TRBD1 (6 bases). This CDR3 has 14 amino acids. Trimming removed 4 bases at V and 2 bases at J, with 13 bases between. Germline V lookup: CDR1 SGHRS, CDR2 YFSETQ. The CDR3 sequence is CASSPTEGAYEQYF. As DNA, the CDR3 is TGCGCCAGCAGCCCCACAGAGGGGGCCTACGAGCAGTACTTC. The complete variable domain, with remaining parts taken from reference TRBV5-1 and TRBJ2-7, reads KAGVTQTPRYLIKTRGQQVTLSCSPISGHRSVSWYQQTPGQGLQFLFEYFSETQRNKGNFPGRFSGRQFSNSRSEMNVSTLELGDSALYLCASSPTEGAYEQYFGPGTRLTVT.

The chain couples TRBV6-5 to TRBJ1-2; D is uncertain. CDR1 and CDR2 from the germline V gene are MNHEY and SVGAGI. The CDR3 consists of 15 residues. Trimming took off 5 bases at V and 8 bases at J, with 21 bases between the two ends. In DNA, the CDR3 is TGTGCCAGCAGTCCTACCTCTGGCCGGGGAGGAGGCTACACCTTC. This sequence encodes CASSPTSGRGGGYTF.

The CDR3 coding sequence is TGTGCCTGGAGTGCCCCGGGACAGGGGATCTATGGCTACACCTTC. Encoded protein: CAWSAPGQGIYGYTF. J is TRBJ1-2 and V is TRBV30; TRBD1 aligns across 10 bases. The germline gives CDR1 GTSNPN, CDR2 SVGIG (reference sequence). V dropped 1 base and J dropped 4; count of bases not matched to a gene: 6. The CDR3 has 15 residues.

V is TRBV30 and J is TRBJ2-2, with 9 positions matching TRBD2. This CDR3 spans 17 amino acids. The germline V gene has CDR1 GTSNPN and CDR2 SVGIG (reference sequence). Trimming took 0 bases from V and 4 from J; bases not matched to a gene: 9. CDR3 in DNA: TGTGCCTGGAGTGTACCCTTGGTAGCGGGAGTCACCGGGGAGCTGTTTTTT. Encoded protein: CAWSVPLVAGVTGELFF.

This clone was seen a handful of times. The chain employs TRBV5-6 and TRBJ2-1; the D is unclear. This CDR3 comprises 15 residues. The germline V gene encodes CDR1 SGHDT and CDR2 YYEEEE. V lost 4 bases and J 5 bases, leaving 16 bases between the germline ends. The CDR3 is CASSPDGRSDNEQFF. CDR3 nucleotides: TGTGCCAGCAGCCCGGACGGGCGAAGCGACAATGAGCAGTTCTTC.

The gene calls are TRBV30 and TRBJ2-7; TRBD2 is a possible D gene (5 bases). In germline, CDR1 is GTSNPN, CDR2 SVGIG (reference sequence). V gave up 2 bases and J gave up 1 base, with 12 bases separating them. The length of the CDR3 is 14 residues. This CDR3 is CAWSTGTDSYEQYF. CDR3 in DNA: TGTGCCTGGAGTACGGGAACCGATTCCTACGAGCAGTACTTC. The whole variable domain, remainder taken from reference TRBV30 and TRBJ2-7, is SQTIHQWPATLVQPVGSPLSLECTVEGTSNPNLYWYRQAAGRGLQLLFYSVGIGQISSEVPQNLSASRPQDRQFILSSKKLLLSDSGFYLCAWSTGTDSYEQYFGPGTRLTVT.

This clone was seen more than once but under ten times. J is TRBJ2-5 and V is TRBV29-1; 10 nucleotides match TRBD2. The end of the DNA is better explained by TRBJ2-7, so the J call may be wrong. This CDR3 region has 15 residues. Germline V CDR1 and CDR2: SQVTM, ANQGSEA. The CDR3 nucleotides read TGCAGCGTCGGCCGAAGCGGGAGGGCGTCCTACGAGCAGTACTTC. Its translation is CSVGRSGRASYEQYF.

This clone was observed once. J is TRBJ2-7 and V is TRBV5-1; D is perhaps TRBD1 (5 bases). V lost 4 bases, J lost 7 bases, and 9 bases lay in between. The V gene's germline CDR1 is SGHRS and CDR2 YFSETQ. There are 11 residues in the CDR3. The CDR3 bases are TGCGCCAGCAGCACGTCAGGGGAGCAGTACTTC. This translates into CASSTSGEQYF.

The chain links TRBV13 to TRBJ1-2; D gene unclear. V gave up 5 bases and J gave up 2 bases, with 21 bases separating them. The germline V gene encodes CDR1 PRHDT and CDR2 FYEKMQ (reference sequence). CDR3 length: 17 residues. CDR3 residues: CASSLQLYKGSNYGYTF. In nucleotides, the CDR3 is TGTGCCAGCAGCCTACAGTTATACAAGGGAAGCAACTATGGCTACACCTTC.

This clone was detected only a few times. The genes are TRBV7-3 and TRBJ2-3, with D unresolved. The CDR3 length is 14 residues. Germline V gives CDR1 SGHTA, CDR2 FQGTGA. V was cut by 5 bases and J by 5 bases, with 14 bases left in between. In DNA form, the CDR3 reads TGTGCCAGCAGCCGTCCACCCCTGGGAGATACGCAGTATTTT. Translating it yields CASSRPPLGDTQYF.

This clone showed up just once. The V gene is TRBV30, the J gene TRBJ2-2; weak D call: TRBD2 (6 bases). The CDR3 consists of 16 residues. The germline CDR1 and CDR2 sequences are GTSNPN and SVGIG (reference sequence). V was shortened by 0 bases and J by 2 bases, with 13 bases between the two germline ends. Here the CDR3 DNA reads TGTGCCTGGAGTGTACCTGGCGGGACTAACACCGGGGAGCTGTTTTTT. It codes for CAWSVPGGTNTGELFF.

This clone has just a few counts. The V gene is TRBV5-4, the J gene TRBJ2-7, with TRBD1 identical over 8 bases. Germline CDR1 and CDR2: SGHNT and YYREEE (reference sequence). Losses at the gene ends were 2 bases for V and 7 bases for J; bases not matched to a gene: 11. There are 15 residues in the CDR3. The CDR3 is CASSFHRQGKDEQYF. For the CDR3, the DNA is TGTGCCAGCAGCTTCCATAGACAGGGGAAGGATGAGCAGTACTTC.

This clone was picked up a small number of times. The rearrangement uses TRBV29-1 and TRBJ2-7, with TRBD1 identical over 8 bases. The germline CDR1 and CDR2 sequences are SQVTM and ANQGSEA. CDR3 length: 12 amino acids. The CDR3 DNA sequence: TGCAGGACCGGGACAGGTGATAACGAGCAGTACTTC. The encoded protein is CRTGTGDNEQYF.

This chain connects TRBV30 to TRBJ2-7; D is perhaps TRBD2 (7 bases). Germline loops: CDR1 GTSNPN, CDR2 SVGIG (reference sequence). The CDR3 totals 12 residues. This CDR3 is CAGGGSPYEQYF. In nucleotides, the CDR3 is TGTGCAGGGGGGGGCTCCCCCTACGAGCAGTACTTC.